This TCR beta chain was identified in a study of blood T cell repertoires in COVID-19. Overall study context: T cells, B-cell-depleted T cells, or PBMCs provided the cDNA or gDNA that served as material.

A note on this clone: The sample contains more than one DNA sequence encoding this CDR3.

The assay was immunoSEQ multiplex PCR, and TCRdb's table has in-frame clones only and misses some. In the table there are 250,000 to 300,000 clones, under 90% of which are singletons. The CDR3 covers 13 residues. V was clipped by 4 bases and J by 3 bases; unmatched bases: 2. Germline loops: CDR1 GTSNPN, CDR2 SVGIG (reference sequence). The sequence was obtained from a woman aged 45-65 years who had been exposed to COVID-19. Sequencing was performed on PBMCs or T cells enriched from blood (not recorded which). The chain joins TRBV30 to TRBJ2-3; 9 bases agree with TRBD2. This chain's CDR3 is CAWTRGGTDTQYF. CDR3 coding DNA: TGTGCCTGGACGCGGGGGGGGACAGATACGCAGTATTTT.